Below are 25 T cell receptor beta chains sequenced from a single sample in a study of lymphopenia after photon versus proton radiotherapy. TCRdb's copy holds only in-frame clones and misses some; the assay was immunoSEQ multiplex PCR. Here the sample spans more than 30,000 clones, under 90% being singletons. This specimen consisted of peripheral blood, obtained from a patient treated with photon-based radiotherapy. All receptors derive from a man in his fifties with gastric cancer.

This chain uses TRBV15 with TRBJ2-7, with a tentative D call TRBD1 (6 bases). Per the germline V gene, CDR1 is LNHNV and CDR2 is YYDKDF (reference sequence). The CDR3 is 12 amino acids. The V and J ends lost 3 bases and 4 bases respectively, with 7 bases between them. The CDR3 bases are TGTGCCACCAGCAGGCAGGGGTACGAGCAGTACTTC. Its translation is CATSRQGYEQYF.

The chain joins TRBV30 to TRBJ1-5; 7 bases fit TRBD1. The germline CDR1 and CDR2 sequences are GTSNPN and SVGIG (reference sequence). J was trimmed by 0 bases and V by 3 bases; bases with no gene match: 8. The CDR3 runs to 16 residues. The CDR3 sequence is CAWSPGGLSSNQPQHF. DNA of the CDR3: TGTGCCTGGAGCCCAGGGGGGCTCAGTAGCAATCAGCCCCAGCATTTT.

The V call is TRBV28, the J call TRBJ2-7; 11 bases line up with TRBD1. CDR1 MDHEN and CDR2 SYDVKM come from the germline V gene. The V and J ends lost 8 bases and 8 bases, in that order; junction bases with no gene match: 11. The CDR3 consists of 14 residues. This CDR3 reads CASHSGTGGYKQYF. CDR3 sequence (DNA): TGTGCCAGCCATTCCGGGACAGGGGGATACAAGCAGTACTTC.

The chain recombines TRBV11-3 with TRBJ2-4, with 9 bases that match TRBD1. The CDR3 is 13 residues long. The trim removed 4 bases at V and 7 bases at J, leaving 2 bases unmatched. Germline CDR1 and CDR2: SGHNT and YENEEA. The CDR3 sequence is CASSSGQGNIQYF. CDR3 in DNA: TGTGCCAGCAGCTCCGGACAGGGGAACATTCAGTACTTC. Supplemented by reference TRBV11-3 and TRBJ2-4, the full variable domain reads EAGVVQSPRYKIIEKKQPVAFWCNPISGHNTLYWYLQNLGQGPELLIRYENEEAVDDSQLPKDRFSAERLKGVDSTLKIQPAELGDSAVYLCASSSGQGNIQYFGAGTRLSVL.

This sequence joins TRBV19 and TRBJ1-2; 8 nucleotides line up with TRBD1. Germline-derived CDR1 and CDR2 are LNHDA and SQIVND (reference sequence). The CDR3 contains 14 residues. With V trimmed by 6 bases and J by 6 bases, 9 bases remained unmatched. CDR3 in DNA: TGTGCCAGTAGCCTCCGGACAGGGAGGGATGGCTACACCTTC. Protein product: CASSLRTGRDGYTF.

In DNA, the CDR3 is TGTGCCAGCAGTTTAGGCTCCCCGACAGGGATCCTTGGCCACGAGCAGTACTTC. It translates to CASSLGSPTGILGHEQYF. The rearrangement joins TRBV27 to TRBJ2-7; 7 bases fit TRBD1. Germline loops: CDR1 MNHEY, CDR2 SMNVEV (reference sequence). The CDR3 is 18 residues long. V lost 2 bases, J lost 5 bases, and 18 bases stayed unmatched.

The chain combines TRBV11-2 with TRBJ2-5, with a weak D call TRBD1 (6 bases). Trimming cost V 2 bases and J 3 bases, with 10 bases left between them. This CDR3 region has 14 residues. Germline loops: CDR1 SGHAT, CDR2 FQNNGV. The CDR3: CASSLTGQKETQYF. The CDR3 nucleotides read TGTGCCAGCAGCTTAACTGGACAGAAAGAGACCCAGTACTTC.

J is TRBJ2-3 and V is TRBV14, with 7 bases that match TRBD2. The junction had 9 bases not matched to a gene; V was cut back by 4 bases and J by 2 bases. Per the germline V gene, CDR1 is SGHDN and CDR2 is FVKESK. There are 16 residues in the CDR3. The CDR3 bases are TGTGCCAGCAGCCTAAGAACCGGGACTAACACAGATACGCAGTATTTT. It codes for CASSLRTGTNTDTQYF.

This clone was seen just once. This chain uses TRBV5-4 with TRBJ1-2; D possibly corresponds to TRBD1 (5 bases). The V gene's germline CDR1 is SGHNT and CDR2 YYREEE (reference sequence). Trimming took off 0 bases at V and 11 bases at J, with 8 bases between the two ends. The CDR3 sequence is 11 residues long. CDR3 protein: CASSLGQGYTF. In DNA, the CDR3 is TGTGCCAGCAGCTTGGGCCAGGGTTACACCTTC.

The genes are TRBV27 and TRBJ1-2, with D tentatively TRBD1 (6 bases). V dropped 2 bases and J dropped 4 bases, with 11 bases sitting between them. Germline V lookup: CDR1 MNHEY, CDR2 SMNVEV (reference sequence). The CDR3 runs 14 residues. In DNA form, the CDR3 reads TGTGCCAGCAGTTTAGGGGGGGCCGGCTATGGCTACACCTTC. Amino acid sequence: CASSLGGAGYGYTF.

This chain links TRBV7-9 with TRBJ2-1; D is perhaps TRBD2 (6 bases). The V gene's germline CDR1 is SEHNR and CDR2 FQNEAQ (reference sequence). The CDR3 is made up of 15 amino acids. With 1 base removed from V and 5 bases from J, the gap between germline ends came to 12 bases. The CDR3 nucleotides are TGTGCCAGCAGCTTAGATCGCCTAGCGAACAATGAGCAGTTCTTC. Amino acid sequence: CASSLDRLANNEQFF.

This clone was seen just once. The chain employs TRBV29-1 and TRBJ2-1; 10 nucleotides align to TRBD2. This CDR3 has 13 residues. CDR1 is SQVTM, CDR2 ANQGSEA, per germline. Trimming took 6 bases from V and 7 from J; bases not matched to a gene: 6. CDR3 protein: CSVSTSGNNEQFF. The CDR3 coding sequence is TGCAGCGTATCCACTAGCGGGAATAATGAGCAGTTCTTC.

The J gene is TRBJ2-1, the V gene TRBV27; 9 positions agree with TRBD1. The length of the CDR3 is 13 residues. V was clipped by 11 bases and J by 4 bases; unmatched bases: 6. Germline loops: CDR1 MNHEY, CDR2 SMNVEV (reference sequence). The CDR3 region has the DNA TGTGCCGTACGGGACAGGGCTTACAATGAGCAGTTCTTC. Protein: CAVRDRAYNEQFF.

The chain links TRBV27 to TRBJ2-1; possible D gene TRBD2, 6 bases. Germline CDR1 reads MNHEY; CDR2 reads SMNVEV (reference sequence). The germline V and J ends were trimmed by 7 bases and 4 bases, with 17 bases remaining between them. There are 15 residues in the CDR3. CDR3 residues: CASNGAPREYNEQFF. In DNA, the CDR3 is TGTGCCAGCAATGGGGCCCCGCGGGAATACAATGAGCAGTTCTTC.

CDR3 sequence: CASSPDTARRGNEQFF. The DNA for the CDR3 is TGTGCCAGTAGCCCCGACACTGCCCGGCGGGGCAATGAGCAGTTCTTC. The chain carries TRBV19 and TRBJ2-1; tentative D call: TRBD2 (6 bases). CDR1 and CDR2 from the germline V gene are LNHDA and SQIVND (reference sequence). The CDR3 loop spans 16 amino acids. V gave up 6 bases and J gave up 6 bases, with 21 bases separating them.

The gene calls are TRBV29-1 and TRBJ2-7; 9 bases map to TRBD2. This CDR3 spans 12 amino acids. Germline CDR1 SQVTM, CDR2 ANQGSEA. V dropped 4 bases and J dropped 4; count of bases not matched to a gene: 2. CDR3 bases: TGCAGCGTTGGACTAGCGGAATACGAGCAGTACTTC. This gives the protein CSVGLAEYEQYF.

This chain joins TRBV19 and TRBJ1-5; D is possibly TRBD1 (5 bases). CDR3 length: 13 amino acids. Germline lookup yields CDR1 LNHDA and CDR2 SQIVND (reference sequence). V was cut by 3 bases and J by 6 bases, with 9 bases left in between. The CDR3 is CASSILRAQPQHF. DNA for the CDR3: TGTGCCAGTAGTATTCTCAGGGCTCAGCCCCAGCATTTT. The full variable domain, its missing parts supplied by reference TRBV19 and TRBJ1-5, is DGGITQSPKYLFRKEGQNVTLSCEQNLNHDAMYWYRQDPGQGLRLIYYSQIVNDFQKGDIAEGYSVSREKKESFPLTVTSAQKNPTAFYLCASSILRAQPQHFGDGTRLSIL.

This clone occurred a few times. The rearrangement joins TRBV4-2 to TRBJ2-3; 10 positions match TRBD2. Losses at the gene ends were 0 bases for V and 2 bases for J; bases not matched to a gene: 8. Germline V lookup: CDR1 LGHNA, CDR2 YNFKEQ. The CDR3 covers 18 residues. CDR3 region: CASSQDLRAGGATDTQYF. As DNA, the CDR3 is TGTGCCAGCAGCCAAGATCTGAGAGCGGGAGGGGCCACAGATACGCAGTATTTT.

This clone was observed a single time. The genes are TRBV2 and TRBJ2-5; D is uncertain. Trimming left V 6 bases short and J 1 base short, with 6 bases between. The CDR3 covers 12 residues. Germline loops: CDR1 SNHLY, CDR2 FYNNEI. The CDR3 region has the DNA TGTGCCAGCAGCTCCTCCCAAGAGACCCAGTACTTC. Its translation: CASSSSQETQYF.

The chain has TRBV4-1 and TRBJ2-7, with 7 positions matching TRBD1. Germline V gene sequence: CDR1 MGHRA, CDR2 YSYEKL. This CDR3 has 17 amino acids. V trimming: 0 bases; J trimming: 0 bases; junction bases outside the gene matches: 8. The CDR3 sequence: CASSQDWPGQISYEQYF. The CDR3 DNA sequence: TGCGCCAGCAGCCAAGACTGGCCGGGACAGATCTCCTACGAGCAGTACTTC.

The V and J genes are TRBV27 and TRBJ2-1, with D possibly TRBD2 on 5 matching bases. CDR1 is MNHEY, CDR2 SMNVEV, per germline (reference sequence). V was pared by 4 bases and J by 8 bases, with 12 bases between. CDR3 size: 13 residues. The CDR3 DNA reads TGTGCCAGCAGTTACGGTCTAGCCGATGAGCAGTTCTTC. This encodes CASSYGLADEQFF.

Worth noting for this clone: A read error may account for a junction end that differs from germline. CDR3 in amino acids: CASSSTSGLYSEQFF. The CDR3 region has the DNA TGTGCCAGCAGCTCGACTAGCGGCCTCTACAGTGAGCAGTTCTTC. The chain is built from TRBV7-2 and TRBJ2-1; 9 bases agree with TRBD2. This CDR3 comprises 15 residues. The germline gives CDR1 SGHTA, CDR2 FQGNSA.

The DNA for the CDR3 is TGTGCCAGCACCCGGGTGTCGCAGACCGGGGAGCTGTTTTTT. This sequence encodes CASTRVSQTGELFF. The chain uses TRBV18 and TRBJ2-2, with D unclear. Germline assignment: CDR1 KGHSH and CDR2 LQKENI. The CDR3 runs 14 residues. V shed 8 bases and J shed 5 bases, with 15 bases lying between them.

The chain couples TRBV7-3 to TRBJ2-3; D is undetermined. CDR3 size: 14 residues. The germline V gene encodes CDR1 SGHTA and CDR2 FQGTGA. Trimming left V 4 bases short and J 0 bases short, with 8 bases between. In nucleotides, the CDR3 is TGTGCCAGCAGCTCTCACCCCAGCACAGATACGCAGTATTTT. This gives the protein CASSSHPSTDTQYF.

This clone was observed once. The V gene is TRBV11-2, the J gene TRBJ2-3; D is unclear. CDR3 length: 13 residues. V dropped 4 bases and J dropped 5 bases, with 10 bases sitting between them. CDR1 and CDR2 (germline): SGHAT, FQNNGV. The CDR3 region has the DNA TGTGCCAGCAGCTCCCTACTGCAAGATACGCAGTATTTT. Its protein is CASSSLLQDTQYF.